Below are 24 T cell receptor beta chains sequenced from a single sample in a study of control samples from healthy donors and cancer patients. Some clones are missing from TCRdb's copy, which holds only in-frame ones; the method was immunoSEQ multiplex PCR. The sample lists roughly 92,000 clones; 85% to 90% were seen once. The sequenced sample consisted of blood. The receptor set was obtained from a woman between 45 and 60 years old in good health.

The chain carries TRBV4-3 and TRBJ2-3; maybe TRBD2 (6 bases). CDR1 and CDR2 from the germline V gene are LGHNA and YSLEER. With 0 bases removed from V and 5 bases from J, the gap between germline ends came to 12 bases. The CDR3 is made up of 15 amino acids. The CDR3 reads CASSQDRWGLDTQYF. The CDR3, as DNA: TGCGCCAGCAGCCAAGATCGGTGGGGACTAGATACGCAGTATTTT.

V and J are TRBV19 and TRBJ2-5, with TRBD1 matching 8 bases. Unmatched junction bases numbered 12, after V lost 5 bases and J lost 4 bases. The CDR3 is 16 residues long. Per germline, CDR1 LNHDA and CDR2 SQIVND (reference sequence). The CDR3 sequence: CASSFSGTGSRETQYF. CDR3 coding DNA: TGTGCCAGTAGTTTCTCCGGGACAGGTTCTAGAGAGACCCAGTACTTC.

The V and J genes are TRBV28 and TRBJ2-3; 7 nucleotides agree with TRBD2. The CDR3 covers 13 residues. V lost 6 bases and J lost 3; bases outside the gene matches: 3. CDR1 is MDHEN and CDR2 is SYDVKM in the germline V gene. The CDR3 loop reads CASSWGGTDTQYF. The CDR3 region has the DNA TGTGCCAGCAGCTGGGGGGGTACAGATACGCAGTATTTT.

V is TRBV7-3 and J is TRBJ1-2; 8 bases map to TRBD1. Unmatched junction bases numbered 10, after V lost 9 bases and J lost 7 bases. The V gene's germline CDR1 is SGHTA and CDR2 FQGTGA. This CDR3 has 13 amino acids. Here the CDR3 reads CASRQGPSSGYTF. In nucleotides, the CDR3 is TGTGCCAGTAGACAGGGGCCCTCGAGTGGCTACACCTTC.

DNA of the CDR3: TGTGCCAGCAGCCACTGGTCCGGGAGCAATCAGCCCCAGCATTTT. Amino acid sequence: CASSHWSGSNQPQHF. V and J are TRBV7-8 and TRBJ1-5; D unclear. This CDR3 is built from 15 residues. V was cut by 5 bases and J by 1 base, with 12 bases left in between. Germline V gene sequence: CDR1 SGHVS, CDR2 FQNEAQ.

This chain joins TRBV10-3 and TRBJ2-7, with TRBD1 matching over 8 bases. Trimming cost V 0 bases and J 4 bases; bases outside gene matches: 2. Germline CDR1 is ENHRY and CDR2 is SYGVKD. This CDR3 is built from 14 residues. The chain's CDR3 is CAISESQGAYEQYF. The CDR3 DNA reads as TGTGCCATCAGTGAGTCCCAGGGGGCGTACGAGCAGTACTTC.

This clone came up a few times. The J gene is TRBJ2-7, the V gene TRBV18; 8 bases are shared with TRBD2. J lost 4 bases, V lost 3 bases, and 8 bases had no gene match. The germline gives CDR1 KGHSH, CDR2 LQKENI. CDR3 length: 15 residues. The CDR3 coding sequence is TGTGCCAGCTCACCGGCCGGGAGGGCCGATTACGAGCAGTACTTC. Translated: CASSPAGRADYEQYF. Full variable domain (remainder filled in from reference TRBV18 and TRBJ2-7): NAGVMQNPRHLVRRRGQEARLRCSPMKGHSHVYWYRQLPEEGLKFMVYLQKENIIDESGMPKERFSAEFPKEGPSILRIQQVVRGDSAAYFCASSPAGRADYEQYFGPGTRLTVT.

The rearrangement joins TRBV19 to TRBJ1-4; the D gene is possibly TRBD1 (5 bases). CDR3 length equals 14 residues. In germline, CDR1 is LNHDA, CDR2 SQIVND (reference sequence). Trimming took 8 bases from V and 3 from J, leaving 13 bases between them. The CDR3 nucleotides are TGTGCCAGTGCGCTGGGGGTGGCTAATGAAAAACTGTTTTTT. It specifies CASALGVANEKLFF. Full variable domain (missing parts from reference TRBV19 and TRBJ1-4): DGGITQSPKYLFRKEGQNVTLSCEQNLNHDAMYWYRQDPGQGLRLIYYSQIVNDFQKGDIAEGYSVSREKKESFPLTVTSAQKNPTAFYLCASALGVANEKLFFGSGTQLSVL.

This clone showed up just once. The chain recombines TRBV16 with TRBJ2-7, with D hard to call. Per germline, CDR1 KGHSY and CDR2 FQNENV. With 4 bases removed from V and 4 bases from J, the gap between germline ends came to 11 bases. The CDR3 covers 13 residues. For the CDR3, the DNA is TGTGCCAGCAGCCCGTCGAACCTTTACGAGCAGTACTTC. Protein: CASSPSNLYEQYF.

The rearrangement joins TRBV6-5 to TRBJ2-3; D is possibly TRBD1 (5 bases). CDR3 length equals 15 residues. The germline V gene encodes CDR1 MNHEY and CDR2 SVGAGI. V lost 2 bases to trimming and J lost 1 base, with 10 bases between them. CDR3 amino acids: CASSYPMTGTDTQYF. DNA for the CDR3: TGTGCCAGCAGTTACCCCATGACAGGCACAGATACGCAGTATTTT.

This chain uses TRBV7-2 with TRBJ1-4, with D possibly matching TRBD1 (6 bases). This CDR3 contains 14 residues. Trimming stripped 6 bases from V and 0 bases from J, with 8 bases between. CDR1 is SGHTA, CDR2 FQGNSA, per germline. The CDR3 here is CASRQGPTNEKLFF. The CDR3 DNA reads as TGTGCCAGCAGACAGGGCCCAACTAATGAAAAACTGTTTTTT.

The CDR3 is CASSGRPDSYEQYF. The CDR3 DNA follows: TGTGCCAGCAGCGGGCGCCCGGACTCCTACGAGCAGTACTTC. The chain recombines TRBV7-8 with TRBJ2-7, with no clear D. The CDR3 has 14 residues. CDR1 is SGHVS, CDR2 FQNEAQ, per germline. V was shortened by 5 bases and J by 0 bases, with 11 bases between the two germline ends.

The chain links TRBV2 to TRBJ1-5; D ambiguous. Per germline, CDR1 SNHLY and CDR2 FYNNEI. V gave up 7 bases and J gave up 6 bases, with 16 bases separating them. CDR3 size: 14 residues. CDR3 protein: CASTLLDVAQPQHF. The CDR3 DNA is TGTGCCAGCACCCTCCTAGACGTGGCTCAGCCCCAGCATTTT.

The rearrangement links TRBV19 to TRBJ2-1; 9 bases align to TRBD1. Germline assignment: CDR1 LNHDA and CDR2 SQIVND (reference sequence). This CDR3 contains 16 residues. The V segment lost 5 bases and the J segment 8 bases; nucleotides outside the gene matches: 13. The CDR3 DNA reads as TGTGCCAGTAGTTTCCCACCGGGACAGGGTCGCGATGAGCAGTTCTTC. This codes for CASSFPPGQGRDEQFF.

This clone was counted a single time. The V call is TRBV4-1, the J call TRBJ2-1, with 8 positions matching TRBD2. The CDR3 is 16 amino acids. J was trimmed by 5 bases and V by 4 bases; bases with no gene match: 10. Germline V CDR1 and CDR2: MGHRA, YSYEKL. DNA of the CDR3: TGCGCCAGCAGCCCCCGGACGGTAGCGGGAAACAATGAGCAGTTCTTC. Translation: CASSPRTVAGNNEQFF.

This clone has just a few counts. The chain recombines TRBV29-1 with TRBJ1-5; D not certain. The germline V gene encodes CDR1 SQVTM and CDR2 ANQGSEA. Trimming took off 0 bases at V and 3 bases at J, with 6 bases between the two ends. CDR3 length: 13 amino acids. The CDR3 is CSVEDRPNQPQHF. In nucleotides, the CDR3 is TGCAGCGTTGAAGACAGACCCAATCAGCCCCAGCATTTT.

The rearrangement uses TRBV19 and TRBJ1-5, with D possibly being TRBD1 (5 bases). This CDR3 has 13 residues. Germline V gene sequence: CDR1 LNHDA, CDR2 SQIVND (reference sequence). The ends were cut back, 6 bases at V and 7 bases at J, with 13 bases in the middle. The CDR3 is CASSPSWDQPQHF. CDR3 bases: TGTGCCAGTAGCCCCTCATGGGACCAGCCCCAGCATTTT.

This clone was seen a few times. The chain couples TRBV2 to TRBJ1-2, with D unclear. The CDR3 consists of 14 residues. Trimming cost V 3 bases and J 9 bases, with 17 bases left between them. CDR1 and CDR2 from the germline V gene are SNHLY and FYNNEI. The CDR3 nucleotides read TGTGCCAGCAGTGAGTCTAAGGGAATTGTTCGCTACACCTTC. This sequence encodes CASSESKGIVRYTF.

This clone was recorded once. The chain has TRBV10-3 and TRBJ2-7; 7 bases are shared with TRBD2. The CDR3 has 16 amino acids. The J segment lost 5 bases and the V segment lost 2 bases, leaving 12 bases of the junction unmatched. From germline, CDR1 is ENHRY and CDR2 SYGVKD. CDR3 DNA: TGTGCCATCAGTGAGCTCTCGGGGGGTAGCGGTAACGAGCAGTACTTC. This gives the protein CAISELSGGSGNEQYF.

This chain joins TRBV5-6 and TRBJ1-6, with no clear D. The CDR3 runs to 15 residues. Trimming took off 1 base at V and 6 bases at J, with 11 bases between the two ends. Germline CDR1 and CDR2: SGHDT and YYEEEE. CDR3 sequence reads: CASSLRQIRNSPLHF. CDR3 in DNA: TGTGCCAGCAGCTTGCGGCAGATTCGTAATTCACCCCTCCACTTT. Looking up the rest from reference TRBV5-6 and TRBJ1-6 gives the full variable domain: DAGVTQSPTHLIKTRGQQVTLRCSPKSGHDTVSWYQQALGQGPQFIFQYYEEEERQRGNFPDRFSGHQFPNYSSELNVNALLLGDSALYLCASSLRQIRNSPLHFGNGTRLTVT.

This clone was counted between two and nine times. This rearrangement joins TRBV5-6 to TRBJ1-4, with 7 bases that match TRBD1. CDR1 and CDR2 (germline): SGHDT, YYEEEE. V was clipped by 2 bases and J by 2 bases; unmatched bases: 3. The length of the CDR3 is 15 residues. The CDR3 loop is CASSFTGVTNEKLFF. DNA of the CDR3: TGTGCCAGCAGCTTCACAGGGGTGACTAATGAAAAACTGTTTTTT. Using reference TRBV5-6 and TRBJ1-4 for the parts outside the CDR3, the full variable domain is DAGVTQSPTHLIKTRGQQVTLRCSPKSGHDTVSWYQQALGQGPQFIFQYYEEEERQRGNFPDRFSGHQFPNYSSELNVNALLLGDSALYLCASSFTGVTNEKLFFGSGTQLSVL.

The chain uses TRBV7-2 and TRBJ1-2, with 8 bases lining up with TRBD1. The CDR3 runs 14 residues. Looked up from germline, CDR1 is SGHTA and CDR2 is FQGNSA. Trimming cost V 4 bases and J 8 bases; bases outside gene matches: 9. CDR3 amino acids: CASSSWTGTGGYTF. The CDR3 DNA follows: TGTGCCAGCAGCTCGTGGACAGGGACGGGGGGCTACACCTTC.

The J gene is TRBJ2-7, the V gene TRBV15; TRBD2 matches at 8 bases. This CDR3 region has 15 residues. Germline loops: CDR1 LNHNV, CDR2 YYDKDF (reference sequence). The V gene end was trimmed by 1 base and the J gene end by 5 bases; junction bases not matched to a gene: 7. The DNA of the CDR3 is TGTGCCACCAGCAGAGTCGGTGCGGGGGGACACGAGCAGTACTTC. Protein sequence: CATSRVGAGGHEQYF.

J is TRBJ2-6 and V is TRBV19; the D gene is possibly TRBD2 (7 bases). The CDR3 is 15 residues long. The germline CDR1 and CDR2 sequences are LNHDA and SQIVND (reference sequence). V shed 6 bases and J shed 4 bases, with 13 bases lying between them. This chain's CDR3 is CASRNRDYGANVLTF. In nucleotides, the CDR3 is TGTGCCAGTAGGAACAGGGACTACGGGGCCAACGTCCTGACTTTC.